These 20 T cell receptor beta chains originate from one sample sequenced in a study of cytomegalovirus exposure and HLA in healthy donors. The PCR used 60 Vbeta and 13 Jbeta primers. Profiled with immunoSEQ multiplex PCR; TCRdb holds only in-frame clones, not every one. Of roughly 100,000 clones detected, roughly two thirds appear once; the ten largest clones hold around 3.5%. The sequenced sample consisted of PBMCs. The receptors were sampled from a man aged 25 to 45 in good health and CMV-seronegative.

This clone came up a few times. J is TRBJ1-2 and V is TRBV4-2; a possible D gene is TRBD1 (5 bases). This CDR3 region has 15 residues. Germline V lookup: CDR1 LGHNA, CDR2 YNFKEQ. Between the trimmed V and J ends, which lost 0 bases and 6 bases, there was a span of 14 bases. In DNA, the CDR3 is TGTGCCAGCAGCCAAGATATGTCCAGGGAGGATGGCTACACCTTC. Encoded protein: CASSQDMSREDGYTF.

The CDR3 loop reads CASSAGEGTQYF. DNA of the CDR3: TGTGCCAGCAGCGCTGGTGAGGGGACCCAGTACTTC. The rearrangement links TRBV9 to TRBJ2-5; weak D call: TRBD2 (5 bases). The CDR3 has 12 residues. V gave up 3 bases and J gave up 7 bases, with 10 bases separating them. CDR1 is SGDLS, CDR2 YYNGEE, per germline.

Points on this clone: One end of the junction varies from germline; a read error may be responsible. The same CDR3 can be traced to other DNA sequences in this sample. V usage is TRBV28 and J usage is TRBJ1-1; 7 bases agree with TRBD1. This CDR3 comprises 15 residues. CDR1 and CDR2 (germline): MDHEN, SYDVKM. CDR3 region: CASSLAGTVNTEAFF. CDR3 DNA: TGCGCCAGCAGCCTGGCCGGGACAGTGAACACTGAAGCTTTCTTT.

The rearrangement uses TRBV28 and TRBJ2-1; possible D gene TRBD2, 6 bases. From germline, CDR1 is MDHEN and CDR2 SYDVKM. This CDR3 comprises 20 residues. V lost 5 bases and J lost 6, with 32 bases in between. CDR3 residues: CASSLTMAGLIREPGNEQFF. The DNA for the CDR3 is TGTGCCAGCAGTCTTACAATGGCAGGGTTGATTCGGGAGCCGGGCAATGAGCAGTTCTTC.

V usage is TRBV5-1 and J usage is TRBJ2-2; 11 bases match TRBD2. The CDR3 is made up of 16 amino acids. J gave up 6 bases and V 0 bases, and 4 bases lay outside the gene matches. Germline CDR1 is SGHRS and CDR2 is YFSETQ. CDR3 nucleotides: TGCGCCAGCAGCTTGGCGGTAGCGGGAGGGCCCGGGGAGCTGTTTTTT. Its protein is CASSLAVAGGPGELFF. Complete variable domain (other parts from reference TRBV5-1 and TRBJ2-2): KAGVTQTPRYLIKTRGQQVTLSCSPISGHRSVSWYQQTPGQGLQFLFEYFSETQRNKGNFPGRFSGRQFSNSRSEMNVSTLELGDSALYLCASSLAVAGGPGELFFGEGSRLTVL.

This sequence joins TRBV28 and TRBJ1-5; D remains unclear. Trimming took off 2 bases at V and 1 base at J, with 6 bases between the two ends. Germline assignment: CDR1 MDHEN and CDR2 SYDVKM. CDR3 length: 14 residues. The CDR3 DNA reads TGTGCCAGCAGTTTAGGGAGAAGCAATCAGCCCCAGCATTTT. Its protein product is CASSLGRSNQPQHF.

The rearrangement uses TRBV7-2 and TRBJ2-7; possibly TRBD2 for D (5 bases). V dropped 5 bases and J dropped 3 bases, with 14 bases sitting between them. The CDR3 extends over 14 amino acids. Germline CDR1 reads SGHTA; CDR2 reads FQGNSA. CDR3 sequence: CASSPEAGLYEQYF. Written as DNA, the CDR3 is TGTGCCAGCAGCCCAGAGGCGGGTCTCTACGAGCAGTACTTC. The complete variable domain, with remaining parts taken from reference TRBV7-2 and TRBJ2-7, reads GAGVSQSPSNKVTEKGKDVELRCDPISGHTALYWYRQSLGQGLEFLIYFQGNSAPDKSGLPSDRFSAERTGGSVSTLTIQRTQQEDSAVYLCASSPEAGLYEQYFGPGTRLTVT.

The chain has TRBV5-1 and TRBJ2-7; maybe TRBD2 (6 bases). Germline V lookup: CDR1 SGHRS, CDR2 YFSETQ. V lost 2 bases and J 2 bases, leaving 11 bases between the germline ends. This CDR3 is 14 amino acids long. The CDR3 sequence: CASSLTGLAYEQYF. The CDR3 nucleotides are TGCGCCAGCAGCTTAACGGGACTTGCCTACGAGCAGTACTTC.

The CDR3 nucleotides read TGTGCCAGCAGCTTCGTAGCGGGCACAGATACGCAGTATTTT. Amino acid sequence: CASSFVAGTDTQYF. The rearrangement uses TRBV5-4 and TRBJ2-3; D might be TRBD2 (6 bases). The CDR3 runs 14 residues. Per germline, CDR1 SGHNT and CDR2 YYREEE (reference sequence). With 2 bases removed from V and 1 base from J, the gap between germline ends came to 8 bases. Full variable domain (missing parts from reference TRBV5-4 and TRBJ2-3): ETGVTQSPTHLIKTRGQQVTLRCSSQSGHNTVSWYQQALGQGPQFIFQYYREEENGRGNFPPRFSGLQFPNYSSELNVNALELDDSALYLCASSFVAGTDTQYFGPGTRLTVL.

Only a few counts were recorded for this clone. The chain carries TRBV5-6 and TRBJ1-5; D unclear. The germline CDR1 and CDR2 sequences are SGHDT and YYEEEE. Trimming cost V 4 bases and J 0 bases, with 11 bases left between them. There are 15 residues in the CDR3. CDR3 coding DNA: TGTGCCAGCAGCAAATACACACCTAGCAATCAGCCCCAGCATTTT. Protein: CASSKYTPSNQPQHF.

The V and J genes are TRBV6-5 and TRBJ2-1; the match to TRBD2 covers 8 bases. Per germline, CDR1 MNHEY and CDR2 SVGAGI. The V gene end was trimmed by 2 bases and the J gene end by 10 bases; junction bases not matched to a gene: 7. This CDR3 is built from 14 residues. The CDR3 sequence is CASSYREGWGEQFF. The CDR3 coding sequence is TGTGCCAGCAGTTACCGGGAGGGCTGGGGGGAGCAGTTCTTC.

CDR3 in amino acids: CASSLDRAADTQYF. CDR3 DNA: TGCGCCAGCAGCTTGGACAGGGCTGCAGATACGCAGTATTTT. The rearrangement joins TRBV5-1 to TRBJ2-3, with a possible D match to TRBD1 (6 bases). Germline CDR1 and CDR2: SGHRS and YFSETQ. The CDR3 is made up of 14 amino acids. Trimming pared 0 bases from V and 4 bases from J, leaving 9 bases between.

J is TRBJ2-7 and V is TRBV6-5; TRBD2 aligns across 7 bases. Germline V gene sequence: CDR1 MNHEY, CDR2 SVGAGI. The CDR3 sequence is 13 residues long. The J segment lost 4 bases and the V segment lost 2 bases, leaving 2 bases of the junction unmatched. The CDR3 sequence: CASSYGGEYEQYF. The CDR3 DNA is TGTGCCAGCAGTTACGGGGGGGAATACGAGCAGTACTTC.

This clone was seen a few times. The chain couples TRBV5-4 to TRBJ2-1; 7 positions match TRBD2. With V trimmed by 8 bases and J by 3 bases, 5 bases remained unmatched. The CDR3 consists of 13 residues. Germline V gene sequence: CDR1 SGHNT, CDR2 YYREEE (reference sequence). The CDR3 DNA reads as TGTGCCAGTCGGGAGGACCTCTACAATGAGCAGTTCTTC. Translation: CASREDLYNEQFF.

On this clone itself: A junction boundary mismatches the germline segment, possibly from a read error. The chain joins TRBV7-9 to TRBJ2-3; tentatively, D is TRBD2 (7 bases). Germline CDR1 SEHNR, CDR2 FQNEAQ (reference sequence). This CDR3 is built from 18 residues. Here the CDR3 reads CSSSPYRGGSRSTDTQYF. For the CDR3, the DNA is TGTTCCAGCAGCCCCTATAGGGGGGGTTCCCGTAGCACAGATACGCAGTATTTT.

The chain uses TRBV7-2 and TRBJ2-3; 13 nucleotides match TRBD2. The CDR3 consists of 16 residues. Germline V gene sequence: CDR1 SGHTA, CDR2 FQGNSA. V shed 5 bases, J shed 5 bases, and the junction held 7 bases outside the gene matches. The CDR3: CASSPTSGRARDTQYF. The CDR3 DNA follows: TGTGCCAGCAGCCCTACTAGCGGGAGGGCCAGAGATACGCAGTATTTT.

This clone occurred a few times. The chain couples TRBV29-1 to TRBJ2-5; the D is unclear. The CDR3 spans 12 residues. Looked up from germline, CDR1 is SQVTM and CDR2 is ANQGSEA. The V end was cut by 4 bases, the J end by 1 base, with 7 bases between. The CDR3 bases are TGCAGCGTTGGTATAATCCAAGAGACCCAGTACTTC. Translating it yields CSVGIIQETQYF.

In regard to this clone: Different DNA sequences within this sample yield the same CDR3. The J gene is TRBJ1-1, the V gene TRBV7-2, with TRBD1 as a possible D gene (5 bases). The CDR3 length is 15 residues. V was clipped by 1 base and J by 0 bases, with 9 bases between them. CDR1 SGHTA and CDR2 FQGNSA come from the germline V gene. The DNA for the CDR3 is TGTGCCAGCAGCTTAGGGGGACTCCTGAACACTGAAGCTTTCTTT. Amino acids: CASSLGGLLNTEAFF.

This chain's CDR3 is CASSYYGGRQLNEQFF. The CDR3 nucleotides are TGTGCCAGCAGTTACTACGGCGGGAGACAACTGAATGAGCAGTTCTTC. This sequence joins TRBV6-5 and TRBJ2-1; 7 bases align to TRBD2. V trimming: 1 base; J trimming: 7 bases; junction bases outside the gene matches: 10. The CDR3 totals 16 residues. Germline lookup yields CDR1 MNHEY and CDR2 SVGAGI.

This clone was detected only a few times. The chain joins TRBV7-9 to TRBJ1-2, with TRBD1 matching 8 bases. V was pared by 2 bases and J by 6 bases, with 8 bases of the junction left unmatched. CDR1 and CDR2 (germline): SEHNR, FQNEAQ (reference sequence). The CDR3 covers 15 residues. In DNA, the CDR3 is TGTGCCAGCAGCTTATCAGGGGGCGGAAGGGATGGCTACACCTTC. Its translation: CASSLSGGGRDGYTF.